This T cell receptor beta chain was identified during a study of cytomegalovirus exposure and HLA in healthy donors (dated by TCRdb to about 2017). In terms of the full investigation: An earlier analysis of approximately 640 of the donors reported about 290 Gb of sequence data and 117 million unique TCR beta sequences from 150 million to 200 million T cells. All discovery cohort repertoires had been generated using a single sequencing platform. The study profiled the T cell repertoires of hundreds of subjects by immunosequencing and related them to cytomegalovirus serostatus. HLA typing included class I and class II loci at four-digit resolution. Roughly 5 DR-DQ haplotypes were handled as single units for association and clustering because linkage in the cohort was strong. In a later genetic analysis, genome-wide SNP genotypes for about three fifths of the roughly 670 donors were used, and that subset was treated as a discovery cohort. To study patterns of TCR occurrence, a later analysis re-analyzed previously published TCR beta repertoires from several hundred donors and added high-resolution HLA genotyping. In an earlier analysis of roughly 580 of the donors, high-throughput TCR beta sequencing was used to judge whether each TCR beta V gene segment behaved as functional or pseudogenic. An early release covering 550 to 700 HLA-typed donors comprised about 310 gigabases of sequencing data and tens of millions of unique TCR sequences. Along with the approximately 670-subject first cohort, a separate validation cohort of 120 different subjects was used. Of the roughly 410 genotyped donors, 80% to 90% were placed in the genetic ancestry cluster associated with self-reported Caucasian donors. The study was designed to test whether signatures of past pathogen exposure could be identified by cataloging public T cell receptors. On average, roughly 240,000 unique TCR beta nucleotide sequences were sequenced per donor among fewer than 500 genotyped donors of the cohort, with 15% to 20% of those sequences being non-productive. The number of donors typed differed by locus, with about 620-630 for A, B, C, DRB1 and DQB1, roughly 520 for DQA1, over 600 for DPA1, and 472 for DPB1. The study combined high-throughput TCR immunosequencing, statistical association of individual TCRs with disease status, and machine learning to predict cytomegalovirus infection status. In the later analysis, no new phenotypic data were used to find candidate immune exposures; instead, reliance was placed on TCR beta sequences and their occurrence across donors. Donor age, sex, ethnicity and CMV serostatus were compiled alongside the repertoire data.

The cohort was made up of 500 to 800 healthy bone marrow donors. At the time of sampling, every cohort member was nominally healthy, though immune exposures that went unrecorded were likely present. The donor was CMV seronegative and was included in the group of approximately 350 seronegative cohort members. A peripheral blood sample was provided by each donor, and peripheral blood mononuclear cells were used for TCR beta sequencing. The Qiagen DNeasy Blood Extraction Kit was used to extract genomic DNA from the blood cell samples. This clone has a count of ten or more. The clone's antigen remains unknown. Base qualities are not provided; no much larger clone lies one nucleotide away. Libraries were made using the immunoSEQ multiplex PCR assay. For the multiplex PCR, a mixture combining 60 forward primers for TCR Vbeta segments and 13 reverse primers for TCR Jbeta segments was used. Amplification of the CDR3 region of rearranged TCR beta genes was performed with a multiplex PCR assay on genomic DNA. Amplified TCR beta libraries were sequenced as 87-base-pair reads on the Illumina HiSeq System. In the authors' own workflow: A later analysis tallied about 77 million unique TCR beta chains across the approximately 670 repertoires, and about 12 million of those chains were shared by two or more donors. To remove PCR and sequencing errors, raw reads were error-corrected and collapsed into unique sequences using a nearest-neighbor algorithm that merged closely related sequences. Alignment of CDR3 sequences to IMGT reference sequences was used to assign V, D and J gene segments. For a sequence to be retained, a match of at least six nucleotides was required to both a V gene segment and a J gene segment. Rearrangements were classified as productive when the CDR3 lacked stop codons and remained in frame with V and J, and all other rearrangements were classified as non-productive. CDR3 was defined by IMGT convention, running from the second conserved V-encoded cysteine to the conserved J-encoded phenylalanine. The earlier analysis of 587 of the donors excluded sequences that lacked an unambiguous match to a single V gene segment. An earlier analysis of 587 of the donors called V segments functional above 56.7% productive rearrangements and segregating when the between-donor standard deviation exceeded 5%. To diagnose cytomegalovirus status from the catalog of TCR beta chain sequences, a statistical classification framework was built. In a later analysis, TCR nucleotide sequences were compared against IMGT/GENE-DB human TR gene sequences so that V and J genes could be assigned. A later analysis assigned CDR3 sequences and most-parsimonious VDJ recombination scenarios with the TCRdist pipeline. In a later analysis, every TCR beta chain was defined by the combination of its CDR3 amino acid sequence and its V-gene family, and reads without a unique V-gene family were dropped. A later analysis removed several hundred highly shared, low-generation-probability nucleotide sequences to deal with suspected cross-contamination and a sequencing artifact. A later analysis calculated a clonal expansion index for each public chain from normalized within-repertoire ranks of inferred template counts. Generation probabilities in a later analysis came from a VDJ recombination model fitted to out-of-frame rearrangements, and those results were checked against IGoR. A later analysis scored TCR-TCR, TCR-HLA and TCR-CMV co-occurrence with hypergeometric tests, applying a repertoire-size bias correction to TCR pairs. To estimate false discovery rates, a later analysis permuted the HLA or CMV assignments 20 times. In a later analysis, co-occurring TCRs were grouped with DBSCAN, and TCRdist sequence similarity was added when clustering was performed within HLA-allele-positive subsets. Repertoires with fewer than 30,000 or more than 120,000 public chains, plus five repertoires with anomalous nucleotide sharing, were excluded from co-occurrence clustering. The table comes from immuneACCESS by way of TCRdb, which keeps in-frame sequences with V and J called. Part of the clones is missing from these tables; in studies checked, under half for an unresolved V gene and the rest for unknown reasons. V and J calls and clone size follow that table, whereas D and trimming were derived from the DNA. This sample has fewer than 250,000 clones in its table, and about 90% of those were observed once. The leading ten clones occupy 1.1% of the sample.

Via the germline V gene, CDR1 is SGHTA and CDR2 FQGNSA. Taken from cysteine to phenylalanine, the CDR3 has 16 residues. Just CDR3 DNA is preserved here, 48 bases in frame from base 1. V loses 6 bases at its end and J loses 6 bases; junction bases beyond the gene matches: 10. Overall results and qualifications from the work: According to a later analysis, most CMV-associated TCR beta chains appeared to be HLA-restricted, and the HLA associations seemed to be driven largely by CMV exposure. A later genetic analysis associated a missense DCLRE1C variant with V-gene and J-gene trimming of TCR beta chains, and an independent cohort replicated the association. A few of the identified cytomegalovirus-associated TCR beta chains were confirmed in vitro to be specific for cytomegalovirus antigens. Strong co-occurrence of HLA alleles, especially DR and DQ, made assigning TCR associations to individual alleles difficult. This cohort had only TCR beta chains sequenced, and the lack of alpha or paired-chain data limited which features could be detected. The only immune exposure information available for the cohort was CMV serostatus. The study gave a list of some 150 TCR beta chains associated with cytomegalovirus. A further reported finding was that TCR beta sequences accurately predicted the HLA-A and HLA-B alleles for most subjects in the first cohort. A cluster of highly shared sequence variants was judged likely to be a technical artifact of the sequencing pipeline. In a later analysis, HLA-associated TCR beta chains were found to be more clonally expanded and to have lower generation probabilities than equally common non-associated chains. The 87-base-pair reads could not distinguish some IMGT-functional V segments, including TRBV6-2 and TRBV6-3, so those segments were excluded. Several of the top co-occurrence clusters appeared to be linked to parvovirus B19, influenza, CMV and Epstein-Barr virus, according to a later analysis. Broadly in line with IMGT annotations, most TCR beta V segments showed up in productive rearrangements about 90% or about 30% of the time in an earlier analysis of a few hundred of the donors. According to a later genetic analysis, donors in an Asian-associated ancestry cluster had fewer N-insertions in productive TCRs than the approximately 650-donor mean. Linkage disequilibrium might explain the correlated functional status among segregating V segments, but an unknown experimental factor could not be ruled out. Specific HLA alleles were associated with over 15,000 TCR beta sequences at a false discovery rate of 0.05 in a later analysis. While some public TCRs were present in many individuals, most TCR sequences turned up only very rarely across donors. Because some donors lacked HLA typing at each locus, the association tests relied only on the typed subset. Presence/absence analyses assumed roughly uniform sequencing depth across donors, an assumption that may not hold. In both the original and validation cohorts, the classifier was reported to diagnose cytomegalovirus status with high specificity and sensitivity. About 17 rarely observed V segments, including chromosome 9 orphons, were excluded from the earlier analysis of some 590 of the donors because counts were too low. A later analysis found that TCR association rates varied across HLA loci, with DRB1 alleles showing the most associated TCRs and HLA-C alleles the fewest. The authors suggested that the approach could potentially be generalized to other disease states and immunological phenotypes.

The clonotype was recovered from a boy between 2 and 10 years old in good health and CMV-seronegative. The sequence joins TRBV7-2 to TRBJ2-2; 10 junctional bases match TRBD2. What was sequenced was PBMCs. The nucleotide sequence is given as TGTGCCAGCAGTTCCCCTTTAGCGGGAGGTGCCGGGGAGCTGTTTTTT. Its protein is CASSSPLAGGAGELFF.